This T cell receptor (beta chain) was obtained from a study of T cells in localized non-small cell lung cancer. TCRdb's copy holds only in-frame clones and misses some; the assay was immunoSEQ multiplex PCR. The sample holds 15,000 to 25,000 clones, roughly 90% seen once. The CDR3 is 15 amino acids. Looked up from germline, CDR1 is SGHAT and CDR2 is FQNNGV. The V end lost 3 bases, the J end lost 0 bases, and 12 bases lay between the germline ends. This receptor was identified in a man between 40 and 70 years old with stage I lung adenocarcinoma. The material was peripheral blood, obtained before any cancer treatment. The rearrangement uses TRBV11-2 and TRBJ2-7; D is undetermined. CDR3 loop: CASSFGSLGSYEQYF. In DNA, the CDR3 is TGTGCCAGCAGCTTTGGCTCCTTAGGCTCCTACGAGCAGTACTTC.